The T cell receptor (beta chain) under discussion was sequenced for a study of cytomegalovirus exposure and HLA in healthy donors (dated by TCRdb to about 2017). Regarding the study in general: According to an earlier analysis of 450 to 650 of the donors, some 180 million T cells yielded roughly 110 million unique TCR beta sequences and around 280 Gb of sequence data. Roughly 300 gigabases of sequencing data and approximately 85 million unique TCR sequences were included in an early release covering around 600 HLA-typed donors. The genetic ancestry cluster associated with self-reported Caucasian donors included roughly 84% of the roughly 380 genotyped donors. The study was designed to test whether signatures of past pathogen exposure could be identified by cataloging public T cell receptors. Using immunosequencing, the study profiled T cell repertoires from some 670 subjects and related those repertoires to cytomegalovirus serostatus. Along with the approximately 700-subject first cohort, a separate validation cohort of over 90 different subjects was used. To predict cytomegalovirus infection status, the study brought together high-throughput TCR immunosequencing, statistical association of individual TCRs with disease status, and machine learning. A later analysis re-analyzed previously published TCR beta repertoires from 550 to 700 donors and added high-resolution HLA genotyping to study TCR occurrence patterns. Rather than using new phenotypic data, the later analysis identified candidate immune exposures from TCR beta sequences and from how often those sequences occurred across donors. An earlier analysis of roughly 580 of the donors used high-throughput TCR beta sequencing to judge whether each TCR beta V gene segment behaved as functional or pseudogenic. Alongside the repertoire data, information on donor age, sex, ethnicity and CMV serostatus was compiled. Genome-wide SNP genotypes for about three fifths of the roughly 700 donors were used in a later genetic analysis, which treated that subset as a discovery cohort. Every repertoire in the discovery cohort had been generated on one and the same sequencing platform. HLA typing included class I and class II loci at four-digit resolution. Typing coverage varied by locus: roughly 629-640 donors for A, B, C, DRB1 and DQB1; around 560 for DQA1; around 610 for DPA1; roughly 450 for DPB1. Roughly 5 DR-DQ haplotypes were handled as single units for association and clustering, since linkage in the cohort was strong. Among roughly 400 genotyped donors of the cohort, an average of roughly 230,000 unique TCR beta nucleotide sequences was sequenced per donor, of which about 19% were non-productive. The paper as a whole reports these results and caveats: In a later analysis, around 17,000 TCR beta sequences were associated with specific HLA alleles at a false discovery rate of 0.05. Presence/absence analyses assumed roughly uniform sequencing depth across donors, an assumption that may not hold. Across donors, most TCR sequences were observed very rarely, whereas some public TCRs were present in many individuals. In a later genetic analysis, fewer N-insertions in productive TCRs were reported among donors in an Asian-associated ancestry cluster than the roughly 640-donor mean. When HLA alleles, especially DR and DQ, strongly co-occurred, attributing TCR associations to individual alleles was difficult. In an earlier analysis of 587 of the donors, most TCR beta V segments appeared in productive rearrangements about 87% or about 30% of the time, broadly matching IMGT annotations. Because some donors lacked HLA typing at each locus, the association tests relied only on the typed subset. Over 15 rarely observed V segments, including chromosome 9 orphons, were excluded from the earlier analysis of 550 to 700 of the donors because counts were too low. Some IMGT-functional V segments, including TRBV6-2 and TRBV6-3, could not be distinguished by the 87-base-pair reads and were therefore excluded. A later analysis found that TCR association rates varied across HLA loci, with DRB1 alleles showing the most associated TCRs and HLA-C alleles the fewest. A total of fewer than 200 TCR beta chains were listed by the study as associated with cytomegalovirus. In a later analysis, HLA-associated TCR beta chains were found to be more clonally expanded and to have lower generation probabilities than equally common non-associated chains. CMV serostatus was the only immune exposure information available for the cohort. A few of the identified cytomegalovirus-associated TCR beta chains were confirmed in vitro to be specific for cytomegalovirus antigens. A further reported finding was that TCR beta sequences accurately predicted the HLA-A and HLA-B alleles for most subjects in the first cohort. The classifier was reported to diagnose cytomegalovirus status with high specificity and sensitivity in both the original and validation cohorts. In this cohort, only TCR beta chains were sequenced, and detectable features were limited by the absence of alpha or paired-chain data. A later genetic analysis associated a missense DCLRE1C variant with V-gene and J-gene trimming of TCR beta chains, and an independent cohort replicated the association. According to the authors, the approach could potentially be generalized to other disease states and immunological phenotypes. In a later analysis, most CMV-associated TCR beta chains were found to appear HLA-restricted, with HLA associations seemingly driven largely by CMV exposure. Several of the top co-occurrence clusters appeared to be linked to parvovirus B19, influenza, CMV and Epstein-Barr virus, according to a later analysis. Linkage disequilibrium might explain the correlated functional status among segregating V segments, but an unknown experimental factor could not be excluded. A cluster of highly shared sequence variants was judged likely to be a technical artifact of the sequencing pipeline.

Libraries were built with the immunoSEQ multiplex PCR assay. For the multiplex PCR, a mixture combining 60 forward primers for TCR Vbeta segments and 13 reverse primers for TCR Jbeta segments was used. Amplification of the CDR3 region of rearranged TCR beta genes was performed with a multiplex PCR assay on genomic DNA. The amplified TCR beta libraries were sequenced on the Illumina HiSeq System as 87-base-pair reads. Turning to the authors' computational methods: Across the 640 or so repertoires, a later analysis counted about 81 million unique TCR beta chains, roughly 11 million of which were shared by at least two donors. Raw reads were error-corrected and collapsed into unique sequences by a nearest-neighbor algorithm in which closely related sequences were merged to remove PCR and sequencing errors. CDR3 sequences were aligned to IMGT reference sequences to assign V, D and J gene segments. For a sequence to be retained, a match of at least six nucleotides to both a V gene segment and a J gene segment was required. A rearrangement counted as productive if the CDR3 had no stop codons and remained in frame with V and J, and every other rearrangement counted as non-productive. CDR3 was defined according to IMGT convention as the region running from the second conserved V-encoded cysteine to the conserved J-encoded phenylalanine. In an earlier analysis of some 550 of the donors, sequences lacking an unambiguous match to a single V gene segment were excluded. An earlier analysis of 500 to 600 of the donors classified V segments as functional when productive rearrangements were above 56.7% and as segregating when the standard deviation between donors was above 5%. A statistical classification framework was built to diagnose cytomegalovirus status from the catalog of TCR beta chain sequences. V and J gene assignment, in a later analysis, came from comparing TCR nucleotide sequences with IMGT/GENE-DB human TR gene sequences. Using the TCRdist pipeline, a later analysis assigned CDR3 sequences along with most-parsimonious VDJ recombination scenarios. In a later analysis, each TCR beta chain was defined by its CDR3 amino acid sequence together with its V-gene family, and reads lacking a unique V-gene family were excluded. As a way to deal with suspected cross-contamination and a sequencing artifact, a later analysis dropped over 550 nucleotide sequences that were highly shared and had low generation probability. A later analysis calculated a clonal expansion index for each public chain from normalized within-repertoire ranks of inferred template counts. In a later analysis, generation probabilities were computed with a VDJ recombination model fitted to out-of-frame rearrangements, and the resulting probabilities were checked against IGoR. In a later analysis, TCR-TCR, TCR-HLA and TCR-CMV co-occurrence was scored with hypergeometric tests, and a repertoire-size bias correction was applied to TCR pairs. A later analysis estimated false discovery rates by permuting HLA or CMV assignments 20 times. In a later analysis, co-occurring TCRs were grouped using DBSCAN, and TCRdist sequence similarity was added for clustering within HLA-allele-positive subsets. Co-occurrence clustering excluded repertoires with fewer than 30,000 or more than 120,000 public chains, plus five with anomalous nucleotide sharing. Drawn from immuneACCESS, this table holds only the in-frame rearrangements with V and J called that TCRdb kept. Clones are partly lost; checked studies trace under half to an unresolved V gene and leave the rest unexplained. D and trimming were read from the DNA, whereas the V and J calls and clone size are those reported in that table. The sample records 150,000 or so clones, around 80% of which are singletons. The ten biggest clones cover over 0.95% of the sample.

According to the germline V gene (reference sequence), CDR1 reads MNHEY and CDR2 reads SMNVEV. The CDR3 runs 14 amino acids, cysteine and phenylalanine included. Only CDR3 DNA is held: 42 bases, read in frame from base 1. A distance of 16 bases separates the germline ends of V and J, which lose 3 bases and 8 bases respectively. The cohort comprised fewer than 750 healthy bone marrow donors. All cohort members were sampled while nominally healthy, although unrecorded immune exposures were likely present. The donor was CMV seronegative and belonged to the group of 350 or so seronegative cohort members. A peripheral blood sample was collected from each donor, and TCR beta sequencing was performed on peripheral blood mononuclear cells. The Qiagen DNeasy Blood Extraction Kit was used to extract genomic DNA from the blood cell samples. Of note for this clone: There is no known antigen for this receptor. Nothing much larger sits one base from this clone, and base qualities are not available.

The chain links TRBV27 with TRBJ1-2; TRBD1 could be the D gene, as 6 bases match. This TCR derives from a woman aged 40 to 49 in good health and CMV-seronegative. Sequencing used PBMCs. Read as DNA, the sequence is TGTGCCAGCAGTTTCCGTCAGGGGTCTGCCGGCTACACCTTC. The resulting protein is CASSFRQGSAGYTF.